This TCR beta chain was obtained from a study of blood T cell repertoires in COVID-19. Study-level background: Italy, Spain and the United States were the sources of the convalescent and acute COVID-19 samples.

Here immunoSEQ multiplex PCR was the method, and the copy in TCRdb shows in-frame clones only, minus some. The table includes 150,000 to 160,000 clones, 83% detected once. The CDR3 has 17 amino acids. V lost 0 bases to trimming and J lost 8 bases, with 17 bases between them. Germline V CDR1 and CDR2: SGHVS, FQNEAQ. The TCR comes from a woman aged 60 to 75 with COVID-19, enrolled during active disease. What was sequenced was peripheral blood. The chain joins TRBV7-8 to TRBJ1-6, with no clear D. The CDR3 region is CASSLAQRGNLYSPLHF. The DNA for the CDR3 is TGTGCCAGCAGCTTAGCGCAGCGGGGAAATCTATATTCACCCCTCCACTTT.